Following are 15 T cell receptor beta chains from one sample sequenced in a study of cytotoxic CD8 clonotypes in ibrutinib-treated CLL (dated by TCRdb to 2020 to 2023). Libraries were prepared through the immunoSEQ multiplex PCR assay. What TCRdb holds here is the immuneACCESS table cut down to in-frame rearrangements. Part of the clones is not present; checked against another copy, under half of the missing clones reflect an unresolved V gene, and the others are unexplained. The sample contains 70,000 to 80,000 clones, around four fifths of them found a single time. The ten largest clones add up to less than 40% of the sample. Reading the label with the study, this specimen's time point is: roughly 25 months on ibrutinib. Source: PBMCs, taken after 24 months of ibrutinib treatment. Every receptor here comes from a human donor with chronic lymphocytic leukemia.

The chain has TRBV6-6 and TRBJ2-4; possibly TRBD2 for D (6 bases). The CDR3 length is 13 residues. Trimming left V 7 bases short and J 8 bases short, with 15 bases between. Germline V gene sequence: CDR1 MNHNY, CDR2 SVGAGI (reference sequence). The chain's CDR3 is CASIPGVGYIQYF. Written as DNA, the CDR3 is TGTGCCAGCATCCCGGGGGTGGGGTACATTCAGTACTTC.

This clone occurred a few times. The gene calls are TRBV19 and TRBJ2-6; possible D gene TRBD2, 6 bases. This CDR3 spans 19 amino acids. The germline V gene has CDR1 LNHDA and CDR2 SQIVND (reference sequence). V lost 5 bases and J lost 1, with 21 bases in between. The CDR3 coding sequence is TGTGCCAGTAGTCTCCCGGGTGTGCCAGGGAGGTCTGGGGCCAACGTCCTGACTTTC. It translates to CASSLPGVPGRSGANVLTF.

The V gene is TRBV7-3, the J gene TRBJ1-1; maybe TRBD1 (5 bases). There are 13 residues in the CDR3. Germline-derived CDR1 and CDR2 are SGHTA and FQGTGA. The V and J ends lost 5 bases and 1 base respectively, with 8 bases between them. CDR3 DNA: TGTGCCAGCAGCCAACAGGAGAACACTGAAGCTTTCTTT. Amino acid sequence: CASSQQENTEAFF.

V gene TRBV5-6 combines with J gene TRBJ1-4, with 7 bases matching TRBD1. V was clipped by 1 base and J by 3 bases; unmatched bases: 3. CDR1 is SGHDT and CDR2 is YYEEEE in the germline V gene. The CDR3 length is 15 residues. In DNA, the CDR3 is TGTGCCAGCAGCTTGCGGGACAGCCCTAATGAAAAACTGTTTTTT. Residues: CASSLRDSPNEKLFF.

This clone has a count of ten or more. The V and J genes are TRBV5-4 and TRBJ1-1; D remains ambiguous. Germline lookup yields CDR1 SGHNT and CDR2 YYREEE (reference sequence). Trimming left V 4 bases short and J 0 bases short, with 7 bases between. The CDR3 runs to 13 residues. DNA of the CDR3: TGTGCCAGCAGCAGAAACATGAACACTGAAGCTTTCTTT. This gives the protein CASSRNMNTEAFF.

CDR3 DNA sequence: TGTGCCAGCAGCGGGGGTCTCTCCGGAAACACCATATATTTT. Protein sequence: CASSGGLSGNTIYF. The J gene is TRBJ1-3, the V gene TRBV7-6, with a tentative D call TRBD1 (5 bases). Germline-derived CDR1 and CDR2 are SGHVS and FNYEAQ. The CDR3 length is 14 residues. V gave up 5 bases and J gave up 4 bases, with 12 bases separating them.

The gene calls are TRBV28 and TRBJ2-7; TRBD2 matches 14 bases. The length of the CDR3 is 15 residues. V lost 4 bases, J lost 6 bases, and 5 bases stayed unmatched. The germline V gene encodes CDR1 MDHEN and CDR2 SYDVKM. The CDR3 bases are TGTGCCAGCAGTTCGGGACTAGCGGGAGTAAGCGAGCAGTACTTC. Its protein is CASSSGLAGVSEQYF. The full variable domain, with the rest looked up from reference TRBV28 and TRBJ2-7, is DVKVTQSSRYLVKRTGEKVFLECVQDMDHENMFWYRQDPGLGLRLIYFSYDVKMKEKGDIPEGYSVSREKKERFSLILESASTNQTSMYLCASSSGLAGVSEQYFGPGTRLTVT.

This clone was detected once. The V call is TRBV5-1, the J call TRBJ2-3; 11 bases are a match to TRBD2. The CDR3 is 16 amino acids. V lost 0 bases, J lost 6 bases, and 6 bases stayed unmatched. From germline, CDR1 is SGHRS and CDR2 YFSETQ. CDR3 sequence reads: CASSLGLAGRSDTQYF. DNA of the CDR3: TGCGCCAGCAGCTTGGGACTAGCGGGACGGAGCGATACGCAGTATTTT. Based on the CDR3 plus reference TRBV5-1 and TRBJ2-3, the full variable domain is KAGVTQTPRYLIKTRGQQVTLSCSPISGHRSVSWYQQTPGQGLQFLFEYFSETQRNKGNFPGRFSGRQFSNSRSEMNVSTLELGDSALYLCASSLGLAGRSDTQYFGPGTRLTVL.

This chain links TRBV10-1 with TRBJ2-2, with D perhaps TRBD1 or TRBD2 (5 bases each). CDR1 and CDR2 from the germline V gene are WNHNN and SYGVQD (reference sequence). The CDR3 loop spans 17 amino acids. The V and J ends lost 0 bases and 4 bases respectively, with 15 bases between them. The CDR3: CASSESGLASSTGELFF. The CDR3, as DNA: TGCGCCAGCAGTGAGTCGGGGCTAGCATCCAGCACCGGGGAGCTGTTTTTT.

CDR3 sequence (DNA): TGTGCCTGGAGTGGAGGGCAGGGGTGGTTGGATACGCAGTATTTT. Amino acid sequence: CAWSGGQGWLDTQYF. This chain joins TRBV30 and TRBJ2-3, with TRBD1 as a possible D gene (6 bases). CDR1 and CDR2 from the germline V gene are GTSNPN and SVGIG (reference sequence). Trimming removed 1 base from V and 6 bases from J, with 17 bases in between. This CDR3 comprises 15 residues.

The rearrangement uses TRBV9 and TRBJ1-3, with D unresolved. This CDR3 is built from 14 residues. Trimming shortened V by 3 bases and J by 4 bases, and 11 bases separated the two germline ends. Per the germline V gene, CDR1 is SGDLS and CDR2 is YYNGEE. The CDR3 here is CASSGQATGNTIYF. CDR3 DNA: TGTGCCAGCAGCGGACAAGCGACCGGAAACACCATATATTTT. Looking up the rest from reference TRBV9 and TRBJ1-3 gives the full variable domain: DSGVTQTPKHLITATGQRVTLRCSPRSGDLSVYWYQQSLDQGLQFLIQYYNGEERAKGNILERFSAQQFPDLHSELNLSSLELGDSALYFCASSGQATGNTIYFGEGSWLTVV.

V and J are TRBV11-2 and TRBJ2-1; D not certain. V lost 1 base and J lost 6, with 13 bases in between. This CDR3 has 15 amino acids. Germline V gives CDR1 SGHAT, CDR2 FQNNGV. CDR3 bases: TGTGCCAGCAGCTTAGGTCCGGTAGGCCTCAATGAGCAGTTCTTC. Its translation is CASSLGPVGLNEQFF.

This clone has only a few counts. The V gene is TRBV5-1, the J gene TRBJ2-5, with D unresolved. CDR3 length: 15 residues. V dropped 4 bases and J dropped 3 bases, with 16 bases sitting between them. CDR1 SGHRS and CDR2 YFSETQ come from the germline V gene. The CDR3, as DNA: TGCGCCAGCAGCACCTTTGGTGGAGATAAAGAGACCCAGTACTTC. Translating it yields CASSTFGGDKETQYF.

This chain links TRBV7-6 with TRBJ2-3; either TRBD1 or TRBD2 may fit D (5 bases each). CDR1 is SGHVS and CDR2 is FNYEAQ in the germline V gene. Trimming cost V 1 base and J 1 base, with 12 bases left between them. This CDR3 has 16 amino acids. CDR3 sequence reads: CASSLVTGAGTDTQYF. CDR3 coding DNA: TGTGCCAGCAGCTTAGTCACAGGAGCGGGCACAGATACGCAGTATTTT.

This chain uses TRBV5-6 with TRBJ2-4; 10 bases agree with TRBD2. The trim removed 3 bases at V and 4 bases at J, leaving 4 bases unmatched. CDR3 size: 15 residues. The germline gives CDR1 SGHDT, CDR2 YYEEEE. This chain's CDR3 is CASSSASGSKNIQYF. In DNA form, the CDR3 reads TGTGCCAGCAGCTCCGCTAGCGGGAGTAAAAACATTCAGTACTTC.